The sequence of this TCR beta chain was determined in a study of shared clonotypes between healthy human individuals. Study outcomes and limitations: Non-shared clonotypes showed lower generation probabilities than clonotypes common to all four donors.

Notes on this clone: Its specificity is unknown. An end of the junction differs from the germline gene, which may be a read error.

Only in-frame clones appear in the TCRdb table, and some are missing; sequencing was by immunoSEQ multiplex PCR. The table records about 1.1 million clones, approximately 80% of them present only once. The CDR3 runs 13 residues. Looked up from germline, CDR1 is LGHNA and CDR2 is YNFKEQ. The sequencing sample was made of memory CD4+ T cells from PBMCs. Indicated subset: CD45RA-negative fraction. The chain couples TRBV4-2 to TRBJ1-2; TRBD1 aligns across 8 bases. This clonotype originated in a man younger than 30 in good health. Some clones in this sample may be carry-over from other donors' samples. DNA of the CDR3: TGTGCCAGCAGCCAAGATGGAGGGAGGGGGACAGGTTTC. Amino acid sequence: CASSQDGGRGTGF.